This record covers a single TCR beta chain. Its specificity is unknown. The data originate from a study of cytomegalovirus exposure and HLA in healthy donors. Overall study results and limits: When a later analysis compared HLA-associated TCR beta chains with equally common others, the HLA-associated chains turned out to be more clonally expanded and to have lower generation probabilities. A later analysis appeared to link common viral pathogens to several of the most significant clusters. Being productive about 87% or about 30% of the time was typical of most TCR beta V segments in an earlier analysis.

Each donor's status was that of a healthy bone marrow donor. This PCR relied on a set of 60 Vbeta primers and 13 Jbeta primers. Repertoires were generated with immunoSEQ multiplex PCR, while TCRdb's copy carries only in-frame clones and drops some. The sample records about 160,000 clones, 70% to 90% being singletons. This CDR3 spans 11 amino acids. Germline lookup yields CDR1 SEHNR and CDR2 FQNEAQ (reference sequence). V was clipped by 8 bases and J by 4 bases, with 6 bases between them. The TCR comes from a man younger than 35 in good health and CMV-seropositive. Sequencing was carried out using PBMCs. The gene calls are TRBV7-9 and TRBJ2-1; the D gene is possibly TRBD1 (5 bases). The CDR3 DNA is TGTGCCAGCGCAGGGTACAATGAGCAGTTCTTC. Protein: CASAGYNEQFF.